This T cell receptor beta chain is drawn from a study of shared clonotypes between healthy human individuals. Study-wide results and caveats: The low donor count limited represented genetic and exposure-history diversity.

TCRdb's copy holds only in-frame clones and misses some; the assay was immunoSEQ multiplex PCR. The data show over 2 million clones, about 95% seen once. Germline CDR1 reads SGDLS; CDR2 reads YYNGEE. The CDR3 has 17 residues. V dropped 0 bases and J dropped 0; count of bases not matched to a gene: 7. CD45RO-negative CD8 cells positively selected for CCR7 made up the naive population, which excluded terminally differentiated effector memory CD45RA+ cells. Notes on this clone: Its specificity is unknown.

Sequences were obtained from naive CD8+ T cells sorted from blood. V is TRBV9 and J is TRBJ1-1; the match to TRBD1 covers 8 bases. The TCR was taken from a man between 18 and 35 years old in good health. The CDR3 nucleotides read TGTGCCAGCAGCGTAGATAACAGGGGGATTTTGAACACTGAAGCTTTCTTT. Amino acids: CASSVDNRGILNTEAFF.